Below, one T cell receptor beta chain is given with its context. As for treatment: oral pan-JAK inhibitor, 5-10 mg twice daily. The germline V gene encodes CDR1 SQVTM and CDR2 ANQGSEA. V was clipped by 3 bases and J by 12 bases, with 6 bases between them. The CDR3 covers 9 residues. This entry comes from a study of CD8+ T cells in alopecia areata. Across the study: Oral tofacitinib, 5 to 10 mg twice daily, was given in an open-label trial.

Extraction and reverse transcription of RNA yielded cDNA as the sequencing template. TCRdb's table, derived via immunoSEQ multiplex PCR, lists solely in-frame clones and lacks some. The sample yields more than 200,000 clones, approximately 67% seen once. The sequence was obtained from a human donor with alopecia areata. The rearrangement joins TRBV29-1 to TRBJ2-1, with D perhaps matching TRBD2 (5 bases). The material sequenced was CD4+ T cells sorted from blood, taken between weeks 44 and 45, from a patient treated with tofacitinib. This chain's CDR3 is CSVEAGQFF. The CDR3 region has the DNA TGCAGCGTTGAGGCGGGGCAGTTCTTC.